This TCR beta chain was captured by sequencing in a study of shared clonotypes between healthy human individuals. When samples were unsorted, tens of millions of PBMCs were used for genomic DNA. It was across several immunoSEQ plates that each subset's genomic DNA was evenly split. Using ten immunoSEQ deep assay plates, investigators sequenced unsorted PBMC DNA. As handled by the study authors: ImmunoSEQ output lacked quality scores and full-length reads, limiting matched filtering. The protocol was immunoSEQ multiplex PCR, while the TCRdb copy is restricted to in-frame clones and leaves out a portion. That table is the source of V, J and clone size, and D and trimming were worked out from the DNA. Found here are hundreds of thousands of clones, roughly 77% of them singletons; the top ten hold roughly 13%. This CDR3 has 15 residues. Germline-derived CDR1 and CDR2 are MNHEY and SMNVEV (reference sequence). V was clipped by 2 bases and J by 3 bases; unmatched bases: 4.

Sequenced material: PBMCs. The TCR was taken from a woman between 40 and 50 years old in good health. Some clones in this sample may be carry-over from other donors' samples. The rearrangement uses TRBV27 and TRBJ2-1; TRBD2 aligns across 7 bases. This CDR3 reads CASSLASGGYNEQFF. As DNA, the CDR3 is TGTGCCAGCAGTTTAGCGTCGGGAGGCTACAATGAGCAGTTCTTC.